The T cell receptor beta chain under discussion was sequenced for a study of cytomegalovirus exposure and HLA in healthy donors. V was pared by 1 base and J by 2 bases, with 15 bases between. Germline assignment: CDR1 SGHRS and CDR2 YFSETQ. The CDR3 totals 16 residues. PCR employed 60 Vbeta and 13 Jbeta primers. Clones were sequenced by immunoSEQ multiplex PCR, and TCRdb holds only the in-frame ones, with some missing. In the table there are more than 100,000 clones, approximately 64% of which are singletons. This clone was seen a handful of times. The receptor was isolated from a woman between 40 and 50 years old in good health and CMV-seronegative. The sample consisted of PBMCs. V gene TRBV5-1 combines with J gene TRBJ2-5, with D perhaps matching TRBD2 (6 bases). The CDR3 DNA reads TGCGCCAGCAGCTTGAAGACCGCGGGACCACAAGAGACCCAGTACTTC. Protein: CASSLKTAGPQETQYF.